Below, one T cell receptor (beta chain) is given with its context. Its antigen is currently unknown. The analysis combined second doses at about 4 or about 12 weeks. The CDR3 extends over 15 amino acids. V lost 1 base and J lost 3, with 12 bases in between. The V gene's germline CDR1 is SGHDN and CDR2 FVKESK. The repertoire was sequenced with immunoSEQ multiplex PCR; TCRdb's copy has only in-frame clones and lacks some. The sample records about 140,000 clones, 92% being singletons. The source of the sample is a study of T cell responses to AZD1222 COVID-19 vaccine. Broader study findings: Two AZD1222 administrations were followed by greater Spike-specific TCR breadth and depth. Donors were mostly white British, more females; clonal diversity possibly underestimated.

The source was peripheral blood, collected 28 days after the second AZD1222 dose. The sequence was obtained from an adult who received the AZD1222 COVID-19 vaccine. The rearrangement links TRBV14 to TRBJ2-5, with TRBD1 as a possible D gene (5 bases). CDR3 sequence (DNA): TGTGCCAGCAGCCAAGCGCAGGGCGTTGAAGAGACCCAGTACTTC. Its translation: CASSQAQGVEETQYF.